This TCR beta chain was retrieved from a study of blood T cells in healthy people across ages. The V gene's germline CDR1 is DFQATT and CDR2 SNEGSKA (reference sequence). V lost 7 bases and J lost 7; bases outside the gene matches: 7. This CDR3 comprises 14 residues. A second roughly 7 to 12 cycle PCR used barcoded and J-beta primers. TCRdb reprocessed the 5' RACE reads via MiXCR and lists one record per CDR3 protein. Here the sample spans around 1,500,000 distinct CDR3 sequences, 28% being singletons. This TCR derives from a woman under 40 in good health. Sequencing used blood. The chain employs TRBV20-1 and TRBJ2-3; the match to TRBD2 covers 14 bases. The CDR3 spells CSGYGTSGGYTQYF. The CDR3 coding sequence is TGCAGTGGCTACGGGACTAGCGGGGGATATACGCAGTATTTT.